This T cell receptor beta chain comes out of a study of response to subunit inactivated influenza vaccine listed by TCRdb under 2018. Context from the whole study: To follow how T cells responded to a trivalent subunit inactivated influenza vaccine, the researchers relied on deep quantitative profiling of the T cell receptor repertoire.

As regards this clonotype: Its antigen is not yet known. No base-level quality is on record; no much larger clone is a single base apart.

Summary of the overall study and its limitations: According to the authors, only a limited number of new T cells may be recruited by each seasonal influenza vaccination.

Reading the germline V gene gives CDR1 SGHRS and CDR2 YFSETQ. Including cysteine and phenylalanine, the CDR3 has 18 amino acids. The CDR3 DNA has 54 bases and is translated from base 1. V is shortened by 3 bases, J by 3 bases, and the region joining them spans 19 bases. Receptor libraries were prepared by RT-PCR. These reads were obtained on an Illumina HiSeq 2500. The raw public data were reprocessed by TCRdb itself: fastp quality trimming at Q25, MiXCR clonotype calling, in-frame beta chains only. Each CDR3 protein gets just one entry, which takes the most common genes and DNA from the rows behind it. Counted in this sample were about 500,000 distinct CDR3 sequences; 16% of them appeared once. Jointly, the top ten make up 3% of the sample.

The chain links TRBV5-1 with TRBJ2-6; TRBD1 might be the D gene, on 6 matching bases. The receptor was isolated from a man between 50 and 69 years old who received an inactivated influenza vaccine. Donor details come from another sample of the same person, matched by shared clones. The sample in question was CD4+ T cells sorted from PBMCs, obtained less than 30 months after vaccination. Here the CDR3 is given as CASSSPNHGDNGANVLTF. The DNA sequence follows: TGCGCCAGCAGCTCGCCTAATCACGGGGACAATGGGGCCAACGTCCTGACTTTC.